Below are 10 T cell receptor beta chains sequenced from a single sample in a study of T cell repertoires in cytomegalovirus infection. TCRdb re-called the reads with MiXCR, one entry per CDR3 protein. The sample lists 250,000 to 300,000 distinct CDR3 sequences, 17% occurring once. Sequenced sample: CD8+ T cells from PBMCs. All receptors come from a human donor in good health (CMV status not recorded). Some clones in this sample may be carry-over from other donors' samples.

In regard to this clonotype: Germline is not matched at one junction end, which may reflect a read error. The chain combines TRBV14 with TRBJ2-7; tentative D call: TRBD2 (6 bases). The CDR3 contains 12 residues. Germline V lookup: CDR1 SGHDN, CDR2 FVKESK. CDR3 sequence (DNA): TGTTCCAGCAGCCACGGGACTCGCGAGCAGTACTTC. Its translation is CSSSHGTREQYF. Supplemented by reference TRBV14 and TRBJ2-7, the full variable domain reads EAGVTQFPSHSVIEKGQTVTLRCDPISGHDNLYWYRRVMGKEIKFLLHFVKESKQDESGMPNNRFLAERTGGTYSTLKVQPAELEDSGVYFCSSSHGTREQYFGPGTRLTVT.

This clonotype was observed a few times. The chain employs TRBV9 and TRBJ2-1; 9 bases fit TRBD2. The CDR3 totals 16 residues. From germline, CDR1 is SGDLS and CDR2 YYNGEE. V trimming: 0 bases; J trimming: 3 bases; junction bases outside the gene matches: 4. CDR3: CASSVGDSGGYNEQFF. The CDR3 DNA reads TGTGCCAGCAGCGTAGGCGATAGCGGGGGCTACAATGAGCAGTTCTTC.

This clonotype has ten or more counts. The CDR3 protein is CASSFLGTAYEQYF. CDR3 in DNA: TGTGCCAGCAGTTTCCTCGGGACAGCCTACGAGCAGTACTTC. This chain joins TRBV12-3 or TRBV12-4 and TRBJ2-7, with TRBD1 identical over 7 bases. This CDR3 is 14 amino acids long. With 3 bases clipped from V and 2 bases from J, the junction kept 4 bases outside the gene matches.

The chain combines TRBV11-2 with TRBJ2-5, with D tentatively TRBD1 (5 bases). CDR1 is SGHAT and CDR2 is FQNNGV in the germline V gene. There are 15 residues in the CDR3. The V gene lost 3 bases and the J gene lost 9 bases, with 20 bases spanning the gap. In DNA form, the CDR3 reads TGTGCCAGCAGCTTTCTAGTAGGGGTTGTTGCGCCCCAGTACTTC. Its translation: CASSFLVGVVAPQYF.

This clonotype showed up many times. Here the CDR3 DNA reads TGTGCCAGCAGCTTAGCGGGACCAAGACGGATTTCCGGGGAGCTGTTTTTT. Translated, it gives CASSLAGPRRISGELFF. The chain has TRBV7-2 and TRBJ2-2; D may match TRBD1 or TRBD2 (5 bases each). The V gene lost 0 bases and the J gene lost 6 bases, with 17 bases spanning the gap. The CDR3 runs to 17 residues. CDR1 SGHTA and CDR2 FQGNSA come from the germline V gene.

The rearrangement uses TRBV28 and TRBJ2-6; 7 bases are shared with TRBD1. The germline gives CDR1 MDHEN, CDR2 SYDVKM. The ends lost 5 bases at V and 2 bases at J; junction bases unmatched: 3. The CDR3 covers 15 residues. The CDR3 sequence: CASSRGTAGANVLTF. CDR3 nucleotides: TGTGCCAGCAGTAGAGGGACAGCTGGGGCCAACGTCCTGACTTTC.

The rearrangement links TRBV2 to TRBJ1-1, with 8 bases fitting TRBD1. The V segment lost 5 bases and the J segment 4 bases; nucleotides outside the gene matches: 3. From germline, CDR1 is SNHLY and CDR2 FYNNEI. The CDR3 loop spans 13 amino acids. For the CDR3, the DNA is TGTGCCAGCAGTCCGGACAGGGTCACTGAAGCTTTCTTT. It codes for CASSPDRVTEAFF.

This sequence joins TRBV19 and TRBJ1-1; D is uncertain. CDR1 LNHDA and CDR2 SQIVND come from the germline V gene (reference sequence). V was clipped by 3 bases and J by 0 bases, with 17 bases between them. The CDR3 has 17 residues. CDR3 sequence (DNA): TGTGCCAGTAGTATTTTCATCGTCGCGGGGATGAACACTGAAGCTTTCTTT. Its translation is CASSIFIVAGMNTEAFF.

This clonotype appeared many times. The gene calls are TRBV2 and TRBJ2-1; no reliable D call. The V end lost 7 bases, the J end lost 7 bases, and 8 bases lay between the germline ends. The CDR3 has 11 amino acids. Germline V CDR1 and CDR2: SNHLY, FYNNEI. The CDR3 is CASTMENEQFF. The DNA of the CDR3 is TGTGCCAGCACCATGGAAAATGAGCAGTTCTTC.

This clonotype has ten or more counts. The chain links TRBV7-2 to TRBJ1-4, with D tentatively TRBD1 (5 bases). The V gene lost 3 bases and the J gene lost 4 bases, with 15 bases spanning the gap. Per the germline V gene, CDR1 is SGHTA and CDR2 is FQGNSA. The CDR3 has 16 residues. The DNA for the CDR3 is TGTGCCAGCAGCTTGTTCGGGACTCAATATAATGAAAAACTGTTTTTT. Translated: CASSLFGTQYNEKLFF.